This note documents a single T cell receptor (beta chain) sequence. Its specificity is unknown. Naive CD8 cells lacked CD45RO and underwent positive selection for CCR7, leaving out terminally differentiated effector memory CD45RA+ cells. This entry comes from a study of shared clonotypes between healthy human individuals. Trimming removed 1 base from V and 8 bases from J, with 18 bases in between. The germline V gene has CDR1 SGHTA and CDR2 FQGNSA. The CDR3 has 16 residues. Findings and limits, study-wide: The study found roughly 5% of naive CD4 clonotypes shared across four donors.

Sorted subsets were amplified in replicate PCRs using around 220 ng DNA, some 31,000 T cell genomes. This table comes from immunoSEQ multiplex PCR, and its TCRdb copy is limited to in-frame clones, with some not included. Among about 2.1 million clones listed, roughly 95% were seen once. This sequence originates from a man aged 18 to 29 in good health. Some clones in this sample may be carry-over from other donors' samples. The chain carries TRBV7-2 and TRBJ2-4; D is unresolved. The source material was naive CD8+ T cells from PBMCs. CDR3 DNA sequence: TGTGCCAGCAGCTTAGTGGTAGATGACCCCCCCGACATTCAGTACTTC. Encoded protein: CASSLVVDDPPDIQYF.